The clone carrying this T cell receptor (beta chain) has a count of ten or more. What it recognizes is unknown. Template switching created a universal primer site, and the cDNA included unique molecular identifiers. In TCRdb, the 5' RACE reads were re-called with MiXCR into one record per CDR3 protein. The repertoire holds more than 200,000 distinct CDR3 sequences, around 10% seen once, with 5% to 5.5% in the top ten. Trimming took 1 base from V and 9 from J, leaving 15 bases between them. The CDR3 loop spans 14 amino acids. Germline CDR1 is SGHAT and CDR2 is FQNNGV. This sample was taken from a study of identical twins. Overall study findings and caveats: Sharing of beta out-of-frame sequences by twins showed a weaker excess.

This TCR was sampled from a woman under 30 in good health. The sample taken for sequencing was memory (CD45RO+) T cells sorted from blood. The J gene is TRBJ2-5, the V gene TRBV11-2; D unresolved. The CDR3 here is CASSLGVLGTAQYF. The CDR3 DNA sequence: TGTGCCAGCAGCTTAGGCGTCCTGGGTACGGCCCAGTACTTC.